A single sample is the source of the 8 T cell receptor beta chains below, sequenced in a study of cytomegalovirus exposure and HLA in healthy donors. Vbeta (60) and Jbeta (13) primers were used in the PCR. Sequencing was performed with immunoSEQ multiplex PCR; in TCRdb, only in-frame clones are kept and a portion is missing. The clone table shows about 120,000 clones, with the ten largest holding roughly 1.7%. Sequencing was done on a sample of PBMCs. The receptors derive from a woman between 40 and 55 years old in good health and CMV-seropositive.

The genes are TRBV10-1 and TRBJ2-2; D unresolved. With 0 bases removed from V and 3 bases from J, the gap between germline ends came to 14 bases. In germline, CDR1 is WNHNN, CDR2 SYGVQD (reference sequence). The CDR3 runs 17 residues. The CDR3 DNA is TGCGCCAGCAGTGAGTCGAAACCCCGGGTTGACACCGGGGAGCTGTTTTTT. Translated: CASSESKPRVDTGELFF.

The chain combines TRBV6-6 with TRBJ2-7; 8 bases are shared with TRBD1. CDR3 length: 13 amino acids. Germline V gene sequence: CDR1 MNHNY, CDR2 SVGAGI (reference sequence). The V gene end was trimmed by 7 bases and the J gene end by 5 bases; junction bases not matched to a gene: 7. In DNA form, the CDR3 reads TGTGCCAGCACCGAACAGGGGGTCGACGAGCAGTACTTC. It specifies CASTEQGVDEQYF.

V usage is TRBV28 and J usage is TRBJ1-1; perhaps TRBD1 as D (5 bases). The CDR3 runs to 16 residues. Germline V gene data show CDR1 as MDHEN and CDR2 as SYDVKM. V lost 4 bases to trimming and J lost 0 bases, with 15 bases between them. CDR3 loop: CASSWGDRQMNTEAFF. CDR3 DNA: TGTGCCAGCAGTTGGGGGGACCGGCAGATGAACACTGAAGCTTTCTTT.

V usage is TRBV7-9 and J usage is TRBJ1-1; D is unclear. Germline loops: CDR1 SEHNR, CDR2 FQNEAQ (reference sequence). V was trimmed by 5 bases and J by 10 bases, leaving 14 bases between them. The CDR3 loop spans 12 amino acids. CDR3 region: CASSVGERRAFF. The CDR3 DNA reads as TGTGCCAGCAGCGTCGGAGAGCGAAGAGCTTTCTTT.

This rearrangement joins TRBV27 to TRBJ2-7; 9 bases line up with TRBD2. The CDR3 loop spans 15 amino acids. Germline V gene data show CDR1 as MNHEY and CDR2 as SMNVEV (reference sequence). V lost 3 bases to trimming and J lost 4 bases; unmatched junction nucleotides: 7. The CDR3: CASSFQPSGIYEQYF. The CDR3, as DNA: TGTGCCAGCAGTTTCCAGCCTAGCGGGATATACGAGCAGTACTTC.

The genes are TRBV19 and TRBJ1-2, with D possibly being TRBD1 (5 bases). Germline V gene lookup returns CDR1 LNHDA and CDR2 SQIVND (reference sequence). CDR3 length: 15 residues. Trimming removed 5 bases from V and 4 bases from J, with 17 bases in between. The CDR3 nucleotides are TGTGCCAGTAGTTTCAGGACGGCCCAGGGCTATGGCTACACCTTC. Its protein product is CASSFRTAQGYGYTF.

V and J are TRBV11-3 and TRBJ1-5; 8 nucleotides match TRBD1. The J segment lost 3 bases and the V segment lost 1 base, leaving 5 bases of the junction unmatched. The CDR3 spans 16 residues. CDR1 SGHNT and CDR2 YENEEA come from the germline V gene. The DNA for the CDR3 is TGTGCCAGCAGCTTAGGGACAGGGCCTCTCAATCAGCCCCAGCATTTT. Its translation: CASSLGTGPLNQPQHF.

The rearrangement uses TRBV7-3 and TRBJ1-2; 9 bases match TRBD1. CDR3 length: 13 residues. CDR1 SGHTA and CDR2 FQGTGA come from the germline V gene. Trimming took 2 bases from V and 6 from J; bases not matched to a gene: 1. The CDR3 here is CASSLDRGNGYTF. CDR3 bases: TGTGCCAGCAGCTTAGACAGGGGGAATGGCTACACCTTC.